This TCR beta chain was sequenced in a study of CD4+ T cells in melanoma. Comments on this clone: The antigen is not known.

Here immunoSEQ multiplex PCR was the method, and the copy in TCRdb shows in-frame clones only, minus some. The sample shows approximately 110,000 clones, around 93% of them seen only once. Germline assignment: CDR1 LNHNV and CDR2 YYDKDF (reference sequence). This CDR3 has 17 residues. Study findings and constraints: A reported correlation linked neoantigen-specific CD4+ T cells to CD8+, macrophage and B cell function.

The sample was peripheral blood. J is TRBJ2-5 and V is TRBV15, with 10 bases matching TRBD1. The J call is in doubt because the DNA end fits TRBJ2-7 better. The clonotype was recovered from a human donor with melanoma. CDR3 residues: CATSRDLGQGFSYEQYF. The DNA of the CDR3 is TGTGCCACCAGCAGAGATCTGGGACAGGGGTTCTCCTACGAGCAGTACTTC.